This note documents a single TCR beta chain sequence. The target of this receptor is not known. No much larger clone exists at a distance of one base, and base qualities are not known. This sample stems from a study of blood T cell repertoires in COVID-19 (dated by TCRdb to the early 2020s). Concerning the study at large: Collaborator samples came from the United States, Italy and Spain and covered acute and convalescent phases of COVID-19. The prospective study material was composed of cDNA or gDNA derived from T cells, B-cell-depleted T cells, or PBMCs. Deeply sampled blood TCRbeta repertoires from subjects exposed to, actively infected with, or recovered from COVID-19 were included in the dataset. The repertoires were released in a freely available public database intended as a resource for research on the immune response to SARS-CoV-2. Samples came from the ongoing ImmuneRACE study (first 160 participants) plus 1,254 subjects from 6 global collaborators. Nearly every sample came with metadata listing a de-identified subject ID, COVID-19 status, age in years and sex. HLA class I and class II types, where available, came from metadata supplied by the sample provider rather than from assay-based typing.

The immunoSEQ Assay, a bias-controlled multiplex PCR, was used to amplify TCRbeta CDR3 regions from genomic DNA. The source study handled its data this way. Within the assay, amplification of reference gene primers was used to estimate how many nucleated cells each sample contained. To quantify the absolute abundance of each unique TCRbeta CDR3 rearrangement, sequence reads were collapsed and filtered. For each sample, productive Simpson clonality was calculated by taking the square root of Simpson's diversity index across productive rearrangements. TCRdb holds this immuneACCESS table with in-frame rearrangements only. Some clones are missing; in checked studies, unresolved V genes explain under half, and the rest has no known cause. The V and J calls and clone size are taken from that table; D and trimming were inferred from the DNA. This sample has about 330,000 clones in its table, and 89% of those were observed once. Around 6% of the sample rests with the top ten.

Cut back by 1 base and 5 bases, the V and J ends lie 12 bases apart. The germline V gene (reference sequence) sets CDR1 to LNHDA and CDR2 to SQIVND. From the cysteine through the phenylalanine, the CDR3 covers 14 amino acids. The read is trimmed to its CDR3 DNA, 42 bases read in frame from base 1. Overall results and qualifications from the work: The quantity of clinical and demographic metadata differed by source and by participant and was supplied without curation.

A second Seattle source provided samples from volunteer blood donors who had recovered from COVID-19. Whole blood was collected in K2EDTA tubes by collaborating institutions according to the institutions' own protocols. For TCRbeta analysis, collaborators shipped samples in one of three forms: frozen whole blood, isolated PBMCs, or DNA extracted from either of those sample types. The sequencing input was peripheral blood. The TCR originated in a man younger than 30 who had recovered from COVID-19. The chain employs TRBV19 and TRBJ2-7, with TRBD1 tentatively as D gene (5 bases match). The CDR3 reads as follows: CASSIARQGHEQYF. The DNA sequence follows: TGTGCCAGTAGTATAGCTCGGCAGGGCCACGAGCAGTACTTC. Here the CDR3 is joined to the reference TRBV19 and TRBJ2-7 genes, and the full variable domain is: DGGITQSPKYLFRKEGQNVTLSCEQNLNHDAMYWYRQDPGQGLRLIYYSQIVNDFQKGDIAEGYSVSREKKESFPLTVTSAQKNPTAFYLCASSIARQGHEQYFGPGTRLTVT.